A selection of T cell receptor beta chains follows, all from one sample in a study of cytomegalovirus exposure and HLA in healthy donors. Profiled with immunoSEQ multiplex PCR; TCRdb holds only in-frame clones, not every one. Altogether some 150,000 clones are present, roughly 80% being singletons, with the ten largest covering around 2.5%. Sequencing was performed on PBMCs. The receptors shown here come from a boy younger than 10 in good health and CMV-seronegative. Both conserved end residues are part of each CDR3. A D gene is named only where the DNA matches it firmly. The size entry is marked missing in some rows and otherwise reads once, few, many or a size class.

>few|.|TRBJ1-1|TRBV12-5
CASGRDRPRQAFF
TGTGCTAGTGGGCGTGACCGTCCGAGACAGGCTTTCTTT
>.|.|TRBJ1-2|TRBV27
CASAVRGGSGYTF
TGTGCCAGCGCGGTACGGGGGGGCTCTGGCTACACCTTC
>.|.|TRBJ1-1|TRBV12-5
CASGLVPGSGGNTEAFF
TGTGCTAGTGGTTTGGTACCTGGTTCCGGGGGGAACACTGAAGCTTTCTTT
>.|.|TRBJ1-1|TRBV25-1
CASSDLPGGSDAFF
TGTGCCAGCAGTGACCTTCCTGGGGGCAGTGATGCTTTCTTT
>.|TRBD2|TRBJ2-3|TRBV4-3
CASSQDPLAGTQYF
TGCGCCAGCAGCCAAGATCCTCTAGCGGGTACGCAGTATTTT
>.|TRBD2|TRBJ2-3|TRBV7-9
CASSPRVGGTTDTQYF
TGTGCCAGCAGCCCTCGGGTGGGGGGGACCACAGATACGCAGTATTTT
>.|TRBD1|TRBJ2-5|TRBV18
CASSPRGQGRETQYF
TGTGCCAGCTCACCCCGGGGACAGGGTCGGGAGACCCAGTACTTC
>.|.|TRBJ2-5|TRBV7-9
CASIYRDMGTQYF
TGTGCCAGCATTTACCGGGACATGGGGACCCAGTACTTC
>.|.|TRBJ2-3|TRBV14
CASSQRSGLGTDTQYF
TGTGCCAGCAGCCAAAGATCAGGGTTAGGCACAGATACGCAGTATTTT
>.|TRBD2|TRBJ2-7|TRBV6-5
CASRGLAAYEQYF
TGTGCCAGCCGGGGACTAGCGGCTTACGAGCAGTACTTC
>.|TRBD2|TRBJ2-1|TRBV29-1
CSVEDRVAGGPGHEQFF
TGCAGCGTTGAAGATCGGGTAGCGGGAGGCCCTGGGCATGAGCAGTTCTTC
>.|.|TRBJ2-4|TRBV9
CASSVEVGGIQYF
TGTGCCAGCAGCGTAGAAGTGGGGGGCATTCAGTACTTC
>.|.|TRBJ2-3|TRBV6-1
CASSPLTAGTDTQYF
TGTGCCAGCAGTCCCCTGACAGCCGGCACAGATACGCAGTATTTT
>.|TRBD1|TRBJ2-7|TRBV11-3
CASSVPGQVAYEQYF
TGTGCCAGCAGCGTTCCGGGACAGGTAGCCTACGAGCAGTACTTC
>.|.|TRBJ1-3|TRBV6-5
CASSYSRGFGNTIYF
TGTGCCAGCAGTTACTCGAGAGGTTTTGGAAACACCATATATTTT
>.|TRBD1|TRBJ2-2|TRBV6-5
CASTRFGQGAGELFF
TGTGCCAGCACCCGATTTGGACAGGGGGCCGGGGAGCTGTTTTTT
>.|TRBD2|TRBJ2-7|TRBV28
CASSSGLATQYEQYF
TGTGCCAGCAGTTCAGGACTAGCAACCCAATACGAGCAGTACTTC
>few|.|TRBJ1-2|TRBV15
CATSRESPVRAGGGSYGYTF
TGTGCCACCAGCAGAGAAAGCCCGGTTAGGGCTGGGGGGGGGTCCTATGGCTACACCTTC
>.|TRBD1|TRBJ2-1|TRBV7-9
CSSSLKKRGQAVYNEQFF
TGTTCCAGCAGCTTAAAAAAGAGGGGACAGGCCGTGTACAATGAGCAGTTCTTC
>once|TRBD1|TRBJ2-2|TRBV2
CASSEDRDLTGELFF
TGTGCCAGCAGTGAGGACAGGGACTTGACCGGGGAGCTGTTTTTT
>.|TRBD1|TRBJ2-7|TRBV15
CATIRDRGEEEQYF
TGTGCCACAATTCGGGACAGGGGAGAGGAGGAGCAGTACTTC
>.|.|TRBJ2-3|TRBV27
CASSLERQLPTDTQYF
TGTGCCAGCAGTCTCGAGAGACAGCTTCCGACAGATACGCAGTATTTT
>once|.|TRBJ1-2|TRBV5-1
CASSPRTGNLRGGYGYTF
TGCGCCAGCAGCCCGCGGACTGGGAACCTTCGGGGTGGCTATGGCTACACCTTC
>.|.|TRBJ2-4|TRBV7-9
CSSSLEGAKNIQYF
TGTTCCAGCAGCTTAGAGGGGGCCAAAAACATTCAGTACTTC
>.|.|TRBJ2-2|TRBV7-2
CASSRLPGTLANTGELFF
TGTGCCAGCAGCCGCCTCCCCGGGACACTCGCGAACACCGGGGAGCTGTTTTTT
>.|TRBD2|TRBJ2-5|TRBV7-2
CASSLAGRLAGLETQYF
TGTGCCAGCAGCTTGGCAGGGAGACTAGCGGGACTTGAGACCCAGTACTTC
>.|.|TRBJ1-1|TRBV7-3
CASSFKLNTEAFF
TGTGCCAGCAGCTTTAAATTGAACACTGAAGCTTTCTTT
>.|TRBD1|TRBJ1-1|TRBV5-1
CASSLVYRGRRTTEAFF
TGCGCCAGCAGCTTGGTTTACAGGGGGAGGAGGACCACTGAAGCTTTCTTT
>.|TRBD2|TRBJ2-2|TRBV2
CASREWVGGTGELFF
TGTGCCAGCCGGGAATGGGTCGGGGGGACCGGGGAGCTGTTTTTT